This entry lists 20 T cell receptor beta chains sequenced from one sample in a study of graft-versus-host responses after intestinal transplantation (TCRdb year 2021). The library was prepared using the immunoSEQ multiplex PCR assay. TCRdb re-hosts the immuneACCESS table, in-frame sequences only. Its copies lack some clones; in the studies checked, an unresolved V gene accounts for under half of them, and the cause for the rest is not known. This sample is represented by roughly 53,000 clones; about 90% of them were singletons. The ten largest account for 5% to 7% of the sample. The input for sequencing was PBMCs, taken 650 to 680 days after intestinal transplant. The receptors were sampled from a human patient who received an intestinal transplant, so some T cells may come from the graft donor.

For the CDR3, the DNA is TGTGCCAGCAATCTAGCGGGGGGTTATTACAATGAGCAGTTCTTC. Protein: CASNLAGGYYNEQFF. The genes are TRBV11-3 and TRBJ2-1; 11 nucleotides align to TRBD2. The CDR3 length is 15 residues. CDR1 and CDR2 (germline): SGHNT, YENEEA. Germline trimming cut 7 bases from V and 4 bases from J; bases unmatched to any gene: 6.

This clone was detected once. The chain links TRBV13 to TRBJ2-5; D possibly uses TRBD1 or TRBD2 (6 bases each). The CDR3 has 15 residues. Germline values: CDR1 PRHDT, CDR2 FYEKMQ (reference sequence). V was pared by 1 base and J by 1 base, with 10 bases between. The CDR3 sequence: CASSLAGALQETQYF. CDR3 coding DNA: TGTGCCAGCAGCTTAGCGGGGGCTCTCCAAGAGACCCAGTACTTC.

The J gene is TRBJ2-3, the V gene TRBV9, with D unclear. Between the trimmed V and J ends, which lost 4 bases and 1 base, there was a span of 4 bases. CDR3 size: 12 residues. The germline CDR1 and CDR2 sequences are SGDLS and YYNGEE. DNA for the CDR3: TGTGCCAGCAGCCCCCGCACAGATACGCAGTATTTT. As protein: CASSPRTDTQYF.

This chain connects TRBV5-5 to TRBJ1-5, with TRBD1 as a possible D gene (5 bases). Trimming took 4 bases from V and 2 from J, leaving 16 bases between them. The germline CDR1 and CDR2 sequences are SGHKS and YYEKEE (reference sequence). The CDR3 runs 16 residues. Here the CDR3 reads CASSGNWGGGNQPQHF. The CDR3 DNA sequence: TGTGCCAGCAGCGGAAATTGGGGGGGAGGCAATCAGCCCCAGCATTTT.

This chain links TRBV6-1 with TRBJ1-3, with D perhaps matching TRBD1 (6 bases). The V and J ends lost 3 bases and 4 bases respectively, with 19 bases between them. CDR3 length: 17 amino acids. The V gene's germline CDR1 is MNHNS and CDR2 SASEGT. The CDR3 region is CASSDSPGQGSGNTIYF. The CDR3, as DNA: TGTGCCAGCAGTGATTCCCCGGGTCAGGGGTCGGGAAACACCATATATTTT.

The chain recombines TRBV5-1 with TRBJ2-5; D might be TRBD2 (5 bases). Germline CDR1 SGHRS, CDR2 YFSETQ. The CDR3 contains 12 residues. V was shortened by 5 bases and J by 1 base, with 6 bases between the two germline ends. Here the CDR3 reads CASRGGQETQYF. CDR3 coding DNA: TGCGCCAGCAGAGGAGGCCAAGAGACCCAGTACTTC.

J is TRBJ1-6 and V is TRBV5-6; D is uncertain. Trimming left V 2 bases short and J 7 bases short, with 16 bases between. This CDR3 is 16 amino acids long. CDR1 SGHDT and CDR2 YYEEEE come from the germline V gene. As DNA, the CDR3 is TGTGCCAGCAGCTTTCGGACCGCAGGTGGAAATTCACCCCTCCACTTT. Protein product: CASSFRTAGGNSPLHF.

This CDR3 reads CASSLSGVGNQPQHF. CDR3 bases: TGCGCCAGCAGCTTGTCCGGGGTTGGCAATCAGCCCCAGCATTTT. The rearrangement uses TRBV5-1 and TRBJ1-5, with D unclear. CDR1 and CDR2 from the germline V gene are SGHRS and YFSETQ. Trimming left V 1 base short and J 2 bases short, with 10 bases between. The CDR3 runs to 15 residues. Based on the CDR3 plus reference TRBV5-1 and TRBJ1-5, the full variable domain is KAGVTQTPRYLIKTRGQQVTLSCSPISGHRSVSWYQQTPGQGLQFLFEYFSETQRNKGNFPGRFSGRQFSNSRSEMNVSTLELGDSALYLCASSLSGVGNQPQHFGDGTRLSIL.

The chain carries TRBV7-9 and TRBJ1-2; weak D call: TRBD1 (6 bases). V lost 0 bases and J 0 bases, leaving 17 bases between the germline ends. This CDR3 region has 18 residues. CDR1 is SEHNR and CDR2 is FQNEAQ in the germline V gene (reference sequence). CDR3 bases: TGTGCCAGCAGCTTAGCCGAGACGATGCAGGGGTCTAACTATGGCTACACCTTC. Residues: CASSLAETMQGSNYGYTF.

The V and J genes are TRBV7-9 and TRBJ1-2; 9 nucleotides line up with TRBD1. The CDR3 covers 15 residues. V shed 5 bases and J 6 bases; nucleotides not matched to a gene: 10. From germline, CDR1 is SEHNR and CDR2 FQNEAQ (reference sequence). CDR3 DNA: TGTGCCAGCAGCCCGACGGGACAGGGAGAGGATGGCTACACCTTC. Its translation is CASSPTGQGEDGYTF.

The chain combines TRBV5-4 with TRBJ2-2; the D is unclear. The CDR3 totals 14 residues. Trimming stripped 2 bases from V and 0 bases from J, with 5 bases between. The germline V gene has CDR1 SGHNT and CDR2 YYREEE (reference sequence). CDR3 loop: CASSFDTNTGELFF. For the CDR3, the DNA is TGTGCCAGCAGCTTCGACACGAACACCGGGGAGCTGTTTTTT.

This rearrangement joins TRBV6-1 to TRBJ2-7, with D perhaps TRBD2 (6 bases). Trimming took off 2 bases at V and 2 bases at J, with 13 bases between the two ends. The CDR3 has 15 amino acids. The V gene's germline CDR1 is MNHNS and CDR2 SASEGT. The CDR3 bases are TGTGCCAGCAGTGAATTCGGCGGGACCACCTACGAGCAGTACTTC. It yields the protein CASSEFGGTTYEQYF.

V usage is TRBV7-2 and J usage is TRBJ1-1; weak D call: TRBD1 (5 bases). The ends were cut back, 5 bases at V and 4 bases at J, with 26 bases in the middle. CDR1 is SGHTA, CDR2 FQGNSA, per germline. This CDR3 is built from 18 residues. CDR3 in amino acids: CASSLGLGERRGSTEAFF. The CDR3 DNA is TGTGCCAGCAGCCTCGGTCTGGGGGAGAGAAGGGGAAGCACTGAAGCTTTCTTT.

The chain links TRBV2 to TRBJ1-2, with D unclear. The germline V and J ends were trimmed by 3 bases and 4 bases, with 12 bases remaining between them. This CDR3 region has 14 residues. Germline V lookup: CDR1 SNHLY, CDR2 FYNNEI. The CDR3 region has the DNA TGTGCCAGCAGTGAGGGCAAGATGAGCTATGGCTACACCTTC. It encodes CASSEGKMSYGYTF.

The rearrangement links TRBV6-1 to TRBJ2-2, with D perhaps being TRBD1 or TRBD2 (5 bases each). The V gene lost 6 bases and the J gene lost 7 bases, with 12 bases spanning the gap. The CDR3 loop spans 13 amino acids. Germline V gene data show CDR1 as MNHNS and CDR2 as SASEGT. CDR3 region: CASSRRGVGELFF. CDR3 DNA: TGTGCCAGCAGCCGACGAGGGGTCGGGGAGCTGTTTTTT.

The chain links TRBV5-8 to TRBJ2-1; D may be TRBD2 (7 bases). The CDR3 runs to 15 residues. Germline-derived CDR1 and CDR2 are SGHTS and YDEGEE. The ends were cut back, 5 bases at V and 5 bases at J, with 17 bases in the middle. CDR3 loop: CASRPPRGPDNEQFF. The CDR3 DNA follows: TGTGCCAGCAGACCCCCGCGGGGGCCCGACAATGAGCAGTTCTTC.

The chain joins TRBV5-4 to TRBJ2-1, with a weak D call TRBD2 (6 bases). V gave up 2 bases and J gave up 3 bases, with 9 bases separating them. Germline loops: CDR1 SGHNT, CDR2 YYREEE (reference sequence). The CDR3 consists of 14 residues. The CDR3 coding sequence is TGTGCCAGCAGCTTAAGGGGACTCTACAATGAGCAGTTCTTC. Protein product: CASSLRGLYNEQFF.

J is TRBJ1-2 and V is TRBV12-5; a weak D match, TRBD1 (6 bases). The CDR3 has 16 residues. Germline V gene data show CDR1 as LGHNT and CDR2 as FRNRAP. The germline V and J ends were trimmed by 0 bases and 2 bases, with 13 bases remaining between them. The CDR3: CASGLVLGQPNYGYTF. Written as DNA, the CDR3 is TGTGCTAGTGGTTTGGTACTTGGACAGCCGAACTATGGCTACACCTTC.

The chain is built from TRBV18 and TRBJ1-6, with TRBD1 matching 7 bases. The length of the CDR3 is 14 residues. Looked up from germline, CDR1 is KGHSH and CDR2 is LQKENI. The V gene end was trimmed by 2 bases and the J gene end by 11 bases; junction bases not matched to a gene: 6. DNA of the CDR3: TGTGCCAGCTCACCAGGGGACAGCTCCCCACCCCTCCACTTT. Translating gives CASSPGDSSPPLHF.

This clone came up once. The J gene is TRBJ1-4, the V gene TRBV23-1; perhaps TRBD1 as D (6 bases). TRBV23-1 is an ORF; its function is uncertain. V lost 3 bases, J lost 5 bases, and 7 bases lay in between. The CDR3 covers 13 residues. The CDR3 DNA is TGCGCCAGCAGTCATGACAGGAATGAAAAACTGTTTTTT. Translation gives CASSHDRNEKLFF.